These T cell receptor beta chains were read from a single sample in a study of blood T cell repertoires in COVID-19. Repertoires were generated with immunoSEQ multiplex PCR, while TCRdb's copy carries only in-frame clones and drops some. The repertoire holds 250,000 or so clones, approximately 85% seen once, with just over 6.5% in the top ten. The sequencing input was PBMCs or T cells enriched from blood (not recorded which). These receptors came from a woman aged 45-65 years who had been exposed to COVID-19. CDR3s include the opening cysteine and the closing phenylalanine or tryptophan. The D gene is left open where the match is weak. Only part of the rows carry a size: once, few, many, or a class if the clone is expanded.

clone_size | j_call | v_call | d_call | cdr3_aa | cdr3_nt
NA | TRBJ2-3 | TRBV15 | TRBD2 | CATSTLSGARTDTQYF | TGTGCCACCAGCACCCTTAGCGGGGCCCGTACAGATACGCAGTATTTT
once | TRBJ2-7 | TRBV7-8 | TRBD1 | CASSLGTGMNGEQYF | TGTGCCAGCAGCTTAGGGACAGGAATGAATGGGGAGCAGTACTTC
NA | TRBJ1-1 | TRBV12-3/TRBV12-4 | TRBD1 | CASSLLVRGEAFF | TGTGCCAGCAGTTTATTGGTCAGGGGGGAAGCTTTCTTT
NA | TRBJ2-5 | TRBV5-5 | TRBD2 | CASSSSGVQETQYF | TGTGCCAGCAGCTCAAGCGGGGTTCAAGAGACCCAGTACTTC
once | TRBJ2-2 | TRBV5-1 | NA | CASSLDEGRRTGELFF | TGCGCCAGCAGCTTGGATGAGGGCCGACGCACCGGGGAGCTGTTTTTT
NA | TRBJ2-3 | TRBV9 | TRBD2 | CASSFPSGEISDTQYF | TGTGCCAGCAGCTTCCCTAGCGGGGAAATTTCAGATACGCAGTATTTT
NA | TRBJ1-6 | TRBV7-9 | NA | CASSAGTPNSPLHF | TGTGCCAGCAGCGCCGGGACACCTAATTCACCCCTCCACTTT
NA | TRBJ1-6 | TRBV5-8 | NA | CASSLHWGRPLHF | TGTGCCAGCAGCTTGCATTGGGGGAGGCCCCTCCACTTT
NA | TRBJ1-2 | TRBV6-5 | TRBD1 | CASSYGQRTGRYGYTF | TGTGCCAGCAGTTACGGTCAACGGACAGGTCGCTATGGCTACACCTTC
NA | TRBJ2-3 | TRBV5-1 | NA | CASTTGSSTDTQYF | TGCGCCAGCACGACGGGGTCGAGCACAGATACGCAGTATTTT
NA | TRBJ1-1 | TRBV12-3/TRBV12-4 | NA | CASSLQANTEAFF | TGTGCCAGCAGTTTACAGGCGAACACTGAAGCTTTCTTT
NA | TRBJ1-5 | TRBV28 | TRBD1 | CASSLTGVANQPQHF | TGTGCCAGCAGTTTAACAGGGGTCGCAAATCAGCCCCAGCATTTT
NA | TRBJ1-3 | TRBV27 | NA | CASRITGSSGNTIYF | TGTGCCAGCAGGATCACAGGGAGCTCTGGAAACACCATATATTTT
once | TRBJ1-1 | TRBV9 | NA | CASSPELGNTEAFF | TGTGCCAGCAGCCCTGAACTCGGGAACACTGAAGCTTTCTTT
NA | TRBJ2-5 | TRBV2 | NA | CASSEPLRGARAQETQYF | TGTGCCAGCAGTGAACCTTTACGGGGGGCCCGGGCCCAAGAGACCCAGTACTTC
NA | TRBJ2-1 | TRBV5-1 | NA | CASSLEGRGNEQFF | TGCGCCAGCAGCTTGGAGGGAAGAGGGAATGAGCAGTTCTTC
NA | TRBJ2-7 | TRBV11-2 | NA | CASSLLGNEQYF | TGTGCCAGCAGCCTCCTCGGTAACGAGCAGTACTTC
NA | TRBJ2-3 | TRBV4-1 | NA | CASSIGYSDTQYF | TGCGCCAGCAGCATCGGTTACTCAGATACGCAGTATTTT
NA | TRBJ1-4 | TRBV30 | NA | CAWSVGAYEKLFF | TGTGCCTGGAGTGTTGGGGCCTATGAAAAACTGTTTTTT
NA | TRBJ1-6 | TRBV30 | TRBD1 | CAWSDPWDRGDSPLHF | TGTGCCTGGAGTGATCCTTGGGACAGGGGAGATTCACCCCTCCACTTT
NA | TRBJ1-1 | TRBV19 | NA | CASSIVGGGYTEAFF | TGTGCCAGTAGTATAGTAGGGGGGGGTTACACTGAAGCTTTCTTT
NA | TRBJ1-6 | TRBV6-5 | TRBD1 | CASRGQGSPNSPLHF | TGTGCCAGCAGGGGACAGGGCTCCCCTAATTCACCCCTCCACTTT
NA | TRBJ2-7 | TRBV6-5 | TRBD2 | CASRSSGVYEQYF | TGTGCCAGCAGGTCCAGCGGGGTTTACGAGCAGTACTTC
NA | TRBJ1-1 | TRBV5-1 | NA | CASSLERVTEAFF | TGCGCCAGCAGCTTGGAGAGGGTGACTGAAGCTTTCTTT
NA | TRBJ2-1 | TRBV5-4 | TRBD1 | CASSRGQVSSYNEQFF | TGTGCCAGCAGCAGGGGACAGGTGAGCTCCTACAATGAGCAGTTCTTC
NA | TRBJ2-7 | TRBV2 | TRBD1 | CASSENRDSSYEQYF | TGTGCCAGCAGCGAGAACCGGGACAGCTCCTACGAGCAGTACTTC
NA | TRBJ2-5 | TRBV11-2 | NA | CASSLDPDQETQYF | TGTGCCAGCAGCTTAGACCCAGATCAAGAGACCCAGTACTTC
once | TRBJ2-3 | TRBV6-4 | TRBD2 | CASSASSGGSTDTQYF | TGTGCCAGCAGTGCTTCTAGCGGGGGGAGCACAGATACGCAGTATTTT
few | TRBJ1-1 | TRBV19 | NA | CASSATLNTEAFF | TGTGCCAGTAGCGCAACTTTGAACACTGAAGCTTTCTTT
NA | TRBJ1-1 | TRBV19 | NA | CASSISRSTEAFF | TGTGCCAGTAGTATATCTCGGAGTACTGAAGCTTTCTTT
once | TRBJ2-3 | TRBV4-2 | TRBD2 | CASSPGLRAGGQTDTQYF | TGTGCCAGCAGCCCCGGATTGAGAGCGGGGGGGCAAACAGATACGCAGTATTTT
few | TRBJ1-2 | TRBV7-2 | NA | CASSLGPGNGYTF | TGTGCCAGCAGCTTAGGCCCAGGGAATGGCTACACCTTC
NA | TRBJ2-7 | TRBV12-3/TRBV12-4 | NA | CASSLASVYEQYF | TGTGCCAGCAGTTTAGCATCGGTCTACGAGCAGTACTTC
NA | TRBJ2-7 | TRBV5-1 | NA | CASSLGRGNYEQYF | TGCGCCAGCAGCTTGGGCAGAGGGAACTACGAGCAGTACTTC
NA | TRBJ1-2 | TRBV2 | TRBD1 | CASTQRDRDVSGYTF | TGTGCCAGCACCCAGAGAGACAGGGACGTGAGTGGCTACACCTTC
NA | TRBJ1-3 | TRBV5-6 | TRBD1 | CASSFQQGAAGNTIYF | TGTGCCAGCAGCTTTCAACAGGGGGCGGCTGGAAACACCATATATTTT
NA | TRBJ2-7 | TRBV19 | TRBD1 | CATQGGTGIDEQYF | TGTGCCACTCAAGGAGGGACAGGGATCGACGAGCAGTACTTC
NA | TRBJ1-4 | TRBV5-4 | NA | CASSLGVEQKLFF | TGTGCCAGCAGCTTGGGGGTGGAGCAAAAACTGTTTTTT
once | TRBJ1-4 | TRBV5-4 | TRBD1 | CASSSPRQGHEKLFF | TGTGCCAGCAGCTCCCCTCGACAGGGCCATGAAAAACTGTTTTTT
NA | TRBJ1-1 | TRBV21-1 | NA | CASSKADRANLNTEAFF | TGTGCCAGCAGCAAAGCTGACAGGGCCAATCTGAACACTGAAGCTTTCTTT
NA | TRBJ1-3 | TRBV28 | TRBD1 | CASSPRTGGTKSGNTIYF | TGTGCCAGCAGTCCCCGGACAGGGGGCACCAAATCGGGAAACACCATATATTTT
NA | TRBJ2-2 | TRBV6-2/TRBV6-3 | TRBD2 | CASSYSTSGSGELFF | TGTGCCAGCAGTTACTCGACTAGCGGGTCCGGGGAGCTGTTTTTT